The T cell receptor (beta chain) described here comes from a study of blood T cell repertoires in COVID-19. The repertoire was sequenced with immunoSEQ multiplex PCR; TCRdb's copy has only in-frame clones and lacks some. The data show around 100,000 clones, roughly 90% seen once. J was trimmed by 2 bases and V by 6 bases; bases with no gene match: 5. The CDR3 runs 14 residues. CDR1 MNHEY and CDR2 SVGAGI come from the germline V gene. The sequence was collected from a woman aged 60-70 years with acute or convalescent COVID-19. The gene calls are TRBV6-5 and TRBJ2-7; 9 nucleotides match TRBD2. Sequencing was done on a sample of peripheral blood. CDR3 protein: CASSVTSGPYEQYF. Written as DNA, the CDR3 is TGTGCCAGCAGCGTCACTAGCGGGCCCTACGAGCAGTACTTC.